A selection of T cell receptor beta chains follows, all from one sample in a study of early T cells in non-severe SARS-CoV-2 infection. One entry per CDR3 protein, called by TCRdb with MiXCR from the 5' RACE reads. Counted here are 35,000 to 40,000 distinct CDR3 sequences, less than 5% occurring once; the ten biggest clones make up roughly 10%. Sequencing used whole blood. These receptors all stem from an adult who was a healthcare worker with PCR-confirmed SARS-CoV-2 infection or an uninfected control (not recorded which). Both conserved end residues are part of each CDR3. The D gene is left open where the match is weak. Only part of the rows carry a size: once, few, many, or a class if the clone is expanded.

d_gene	abundance	v_gene	j_gene	CDR3nt	CDR3aa
TRBD2	many	TRBV7-6	TRBJ2-1	TGTGCCAGCAGCGCCCGAATACCCCGAGCGGGAGCCCTGGGGAATGAGCAGTTCTTC	CASSARIPRAGALGNEQFF
.	many	TRBV12-3/TRBV12-4	TRBJ1-4	TGTGCCAGCACCGGTCCAGGGTTTGGAGAAAAACTGTTTTTT	CASTGPGFGEKLFF
TRBD2	.	TRBV30	TRBJ2-5	TGTGCCTGGAGTTGGGCGGGAGGTATAGAGACCCAGTACTTC	CAWSWAGGIETQYF
.	many	TRBV3-1	TRBJ2-3	TGTGCCAGCAGCCAGGAACCGGGACCCACAGATACGCAGTATTTT	CASSQEPGPTDTQYF
.	.	TRBV7-9	TRBJ1-2	TGTGCCAGCAGCTTAGTGGGCTGGGGCAACTATGGCTACACCTTC	CASSLVGWGNYGYTF
.	.	TRBV2	TRBJ1-5	TGTGCCAGCAGTGAAATGGAGGGGCAGCCCCAGCATTTT	CASSEMEGQPQHF
.	medium-sized	TRBV20-1	TRBJ1-4	TGCAGTGCTAGAGCCCAACCGCCGGGGACACGCAATGAAAAACTGTTTTTT	CSARAQPPGTRNEKLFF
TRBD1	many	TRBV11-2	TRBJ1-5	TGTGCCAGCAGCTTGGGAGGGGGCAGACAGCCCCAGCATTTT	CASSLGGGRQPQHF
.	.	TRBV6-6	TRBJ1-1	TGTGCCAGCTGGGGGAGCACTGAAGCTTTCTTT	CASWGSTEAFF
TRBD1	many	TRBV20-1	TRBJ2-2	TGCAGTGCTCTAAGGGGACAGGGTTCTAACGGGGAGCTGTTTTTT	CSALRGQGSNGELFF
.	many	TRBV4-2	TRBJ2-1	TGTGCCAGCACCCATTTTCAGGAGGGGGCTGAGCAGTTCTTC	CASTHFQEGAEQFF
.	many	TRBV18	TRBJ1-1	TGTGCCAGCTCACCATATCAGGGGACGGCTTTCTTT	CASSPYQGTAFF
TRBD1	many	TRBV6-6	TRBJ2-7	TGTGCCAGCAGTCACCGGGACAGCAAGTTGGGCGAGCAGTACTTC	CASSHRDSKLGEQYF
TRBD1	many	TRBV27	TRBJ2-6	TGTGCCAGCAGCCGAGGAGGGGACAGGGTCCGTCAAAACGTCCTGACTTTC	CASSRGGDRVRQNVLTF
TRBD1	many	TRBV5-6	TRBJ1-1	TGTGCCAGCAGCACGTGGACAGGTTGGAACACTGAAGCTTTCTTT	CASSTWTGWNTEAFF
.	.	TRBV14	TRBJ2-3	TGTGCCAGCAGCCTAATCGGGACCAGCGCAACAAAGCCGCAGTATTTT	CASSLIGTSATKPQYF
TRBD1	many	TRBV15	TRBJ2-7	TGTGCCACCAGCAGAGAAAAACCCGGGACAGCCTCCGAGCAGTACTTC	CATSREKPGTASEQYF
TRBD1	few	TRBV20-1	TRBJ1-6	TGCAGTGCCACTGTTACCCAGGGGGCAAGGAATTCACCCCTCCACTTT	CSATVTQGARNSPLHF
TRBD2	many	TRBV20-1	TRBJ2-1	TGCAGTGCTAGTGGACTAGCGGGAACTAGCTCCTACAATGAGCAGTTCTTC	CSASGLAGTSSYNEQFF
.	many	TRBV6-4	TRBJ1-2	TGTGCCAGCAGTGGGGAGGGAGGCGGCTACACCTTC	CASSGEGGGYTF
TRBD2	many	TRBV6-6	TRBJ2-3	TGTGCCAGCAGCAGACTAGCGGGAGGGCCTGATTGTAGCACAGATACGCAGTATTTT	CASSRLAGGPDCSTDTQYF
.	many	TRBV27	TRBJ1-1	TGTGCCAGCAGTCCCCAGGGCGGGTCTGAAGCTTTCTTT	CASSPQGGSEAFF
.	many	TRBV4-2	TRBJ2-5	TGTGCCAGCAGCCAAGATAGTATGGGGTACCAAGAGACCCAGTACTTC	CASSQDSMGYQETQYF
.	few	TRBV20-1	TRBJ2-7	TGCAGTGCTAGAGTTGGCTACGAGCAGTACTTC	CSARVGYEQYF
TRBD1	many	TRBV6-5	TRBJ1-1	TGTGCCAGCACCACAGGGGTCTGGGACACTGAAGCTTTCTTT	CASTTGVWDTEAFF
TRBD2	few	TRBV7-9	TRBJ2-2	TGTGCCAGCAGCCTAGGTAGCGGGAGAACCGGGGAGCTGTTTTTT	CASSLGSGRTGELFF
TRBD1	many	TRBV6-5	TRBJ1-6	TGTGCCAGCCGGTGGGGACAGGGGGCCGATTCACCCCTCCACTTT	CASRWGQGADSPLHF
TRBD1	many	TRBV18	TRBJ2-4	TGTGCCAGCTCACCCGAGGACAGGGGGAAAAACATTCAGTACTTC	CASSPEDRGKNIQYF
TRBD1	many	TRBV19	TRBJ1-1	TGTGCCTCAAGGGACAGGGTGGTAGCGAACACTGAAGCTTTCTTT	CASRDRVVANTEAFF
.	many	TRBV4-3	TRBJ2-1	TGCGCCAGCAGCCAAGATAGTCTAGCGCCGTACAATGAGCAGTTCTTC	CASSQDSLAPYNEQFF
.	.	TRBV29-1	TRBJ2-3	TGCAGCGTTGAACGGGGGCGGGATACGCAGTATTTT	CSVERGRDTQYF
TRBD2	many	TRBV6-1	TRBJ2-7	TGTGCCAGCGCGACGGGCGGCCAGGGACTAGAGGTCTACGAGCAGTACTTC	CASATGGQGLEVYEQYF
TRBD1	many	TRBV6-2/TRBV6-3	TRBJ1-1	TGTGCCAGCCGGAGGACAGGACTTGAAGCTTTCTTT	CASRRTGLEAFF
.	.	TRBV5-5	TRBJ2-2	TGTGCCAGCAGCCTGGCCCTGTGGGGTGGGGAGCTGTTTTTT	CASSLALWGGELFF
.	many	TRBV27	TRBJ1-1	TGTGCCAGCAGTTTCTTATTTGGCGCTGAAGCTTTCTTT	CASSFLFGAEAFF
.	many	TRBV6-2/TRBV6-3	TRBJ2-1	TGTGCCAGCAGTTATAGGTTCTACAATGAGCAGTTCTTC	CASSYRFYNEQFF
.	.	TRBV7-9	TRBJ1-4	TGTGCCAGCAGCTTACGCGAAGCTGATAATGAAAAACTGTTTTTT	CASSLREADNEKLFF
TRBD2	.	TRBV6-2/TRBV6-3	TRBJ2-1	TGTGCCAGCACCGTAACTAGCGGGAGGGCCAATGAGCAGTTCTTC	CASTVTSGRANEQFF
TRBD1	.	TRBV20-1	TRBJ2-1	TGCAGTGCTGCCCCCGCAGAGGGGGCGCTTAATGAGCAGTTCTTC	CSAAPAEGALNEQFF
TRBD1	many	TRBV7-2	TRBJ1-1	TGTGCCAGCAGCTTAGCTGACAGGGGGACGACTGAAGCTTTCTTT	CASSLADRGTTEAFF
TRBD2	many	TRBV12-3/TRBV12-4	TRBJ2-1	TGTGCCAGCAGACCGGCCGGGGCGGGAGTTACCAATGAGCAGTTCTTC	CASRPAGAGVTNEQFF
TRBD2	.	TRBV12-3/TRBV12-4	TRBJ2-1	TGTGCCAGCAGTTTAGGTAGCGGGAGGGCCAATGAGCAGTTCTTC	CASSLGSGRANEQFF
.	many	TRBV27	TRBJ1-2	TGTGCCAGCAGTTCCATCACAGGAACCTATGGCTACACCTTC	CASSSITGTYGYTF
.	.	TRBV7-2	TRBJ2-2	TGTGCCAGCAGCTTACTACTCACCGGGGAGCTGTTTTTT	CASSLLLTGELFF
.	many	TRBV20-1	TRBJ1-1	TGCAGTGCTAGGCCTACAGGGCGGAGTATGAACACTGAAGCTTTCTTT	CSARPTGRSMNTEAFF
.	many	TRBV7-2	TRBJ2-7	TGTGCCAGCAGCTTGGTTATCCACCCAACCTACGAGCAGTACTTC	CASSLVIHPTYEQYF
.	many	TRBV29-1	TRBJ1-1	TGCAGCGTTGGGGGCTTCGGAACGGAGGAAGCTTTCTTT	CSVGGFGTEEAFF